This T cell receptor beta chain was documented in a study of blood T cell repertoires in COVID-19. The CDR3 is 17 amino acids. Germline V gene lookup returns CDR1 SGHRS and CDR2 YFSETQ. V was shortened by 0 bases and J by 3 bases, with 18 bases between the two germline ends. TCRdb's copy holds only in-frame clones and misses some; the assay was immunoSEQ multiplex PCR. This sample yields approximately 480,000 clones, of which 87% are seen a single time; about 0.75% belongs to the top ten. The gene calls are TRBV5-1 and TRBJ2-5, with TRBD1 as a possible D gene (5 bases). The source is a woman between 18 and 29 years old who had recovered from COVID-19. Source material: PBMCs or T cells enriched from blood (not recorded which). CDR3 residues: CASSLGTRRELKETQYF. The CDR3 coding sequence is TGCGCCAGCAGCTTGGGGACCCGCAGGGAACTTAAAGAGACCCAGTACTTC.